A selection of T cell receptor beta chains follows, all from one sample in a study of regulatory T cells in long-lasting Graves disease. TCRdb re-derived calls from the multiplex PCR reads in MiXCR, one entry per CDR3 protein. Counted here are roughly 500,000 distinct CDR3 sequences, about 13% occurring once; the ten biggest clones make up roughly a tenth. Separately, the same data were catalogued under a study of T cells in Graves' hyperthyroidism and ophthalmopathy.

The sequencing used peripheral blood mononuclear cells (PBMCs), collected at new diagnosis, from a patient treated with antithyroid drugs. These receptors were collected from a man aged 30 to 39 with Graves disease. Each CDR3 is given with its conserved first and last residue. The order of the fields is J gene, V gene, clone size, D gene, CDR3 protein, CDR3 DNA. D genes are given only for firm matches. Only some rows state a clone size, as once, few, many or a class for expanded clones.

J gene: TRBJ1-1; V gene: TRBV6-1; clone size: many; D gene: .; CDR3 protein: CASTAGRNTEAFF; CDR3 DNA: TGCGCCAGTACTGCAGGGAGGAACACTGAAGCTTTCTTT
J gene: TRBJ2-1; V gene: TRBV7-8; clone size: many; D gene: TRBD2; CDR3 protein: CASTHKGLARDEQFF; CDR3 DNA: TGTGCCAGCACCCATAAGGGACTAGCTCGCGATGAGCAGTTCTTC
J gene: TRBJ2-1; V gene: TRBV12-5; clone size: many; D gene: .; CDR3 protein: CASGLDRNYNEQFF; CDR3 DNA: TGTGCTAGTGGCCTCGACAGAAACTACAATGAGCAGTTCTTC
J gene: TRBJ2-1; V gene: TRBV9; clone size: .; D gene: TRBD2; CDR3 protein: CASSVPTGGPNEQFF; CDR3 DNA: TGTGCCAGCAGCGTACCCACGGGAGGGCCAAATGAGCAGTTCTTC
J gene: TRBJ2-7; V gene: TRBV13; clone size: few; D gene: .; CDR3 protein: CASSLHPPTGELFYEQYF; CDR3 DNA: TGTGCCAGCAGCCTACACCCCCCTACGGGGGAACTCTTCTACGAGCAGTACTTC
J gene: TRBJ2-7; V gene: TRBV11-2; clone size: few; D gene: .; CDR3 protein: CASSLAQRTGEQYF; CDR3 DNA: TGTGCCAGCAGCTTAGCACAGAGGACGGGGGAGCAGTACTTC
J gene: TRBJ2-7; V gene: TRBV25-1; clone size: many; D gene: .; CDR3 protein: CASSRGDNSYEQYF; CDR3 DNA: TGTGCCAGCAGTCGGGGGGACAACTCCTACGAGCAGTACTTC
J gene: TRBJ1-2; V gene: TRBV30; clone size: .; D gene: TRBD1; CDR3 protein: CAWARDREGYTF; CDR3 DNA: TGTGCCTGGGCCCGGGACAGGGAAGGCTACACCTTC
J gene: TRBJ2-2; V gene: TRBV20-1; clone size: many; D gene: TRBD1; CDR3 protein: CSARDQGTVNTGELFF; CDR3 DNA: TGCAGTGCTAGAGATCAAGGGACAGTGAACACCGGGGAGCTGTTTTTT
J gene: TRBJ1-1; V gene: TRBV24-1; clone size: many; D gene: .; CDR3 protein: CATSDSRELNTEAFF; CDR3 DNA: TGTGCCACCAGTGACTCTAGAGAGTTGAACACTGAAGCTTTCTTT
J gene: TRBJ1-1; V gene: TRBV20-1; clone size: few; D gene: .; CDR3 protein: CSASLGARTNTEAFF; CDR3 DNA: TGCAGTGCTAGTTTGGGGGCGCGGACGAACACTGAAGCTTTCTTT
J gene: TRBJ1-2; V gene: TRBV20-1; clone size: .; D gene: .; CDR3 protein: CSALKSTGYTF; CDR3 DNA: TGCAGTGCCCTCAAATCAACGGGCTACACCTTC
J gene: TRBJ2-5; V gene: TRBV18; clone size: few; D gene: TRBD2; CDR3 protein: CASSPATSGRAGETQYF; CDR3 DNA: TGTGCCAGCTCGCCCGCCACTAGCGGGAGGGCCGGGGAGACCCAGTACTTC
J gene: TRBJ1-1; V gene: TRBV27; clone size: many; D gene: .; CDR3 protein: CASVTLGGGMNTEAFF; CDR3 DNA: TGTGCCAGCGTTACCCTCGGTGGGGGAATGAACACTGAAGCTTTCTTT
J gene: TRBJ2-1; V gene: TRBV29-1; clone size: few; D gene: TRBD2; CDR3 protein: CSVVGGYNEQFF; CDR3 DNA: TGCAGCGTTGTGGGGGGGTACAATGAGCAGTTCTTC
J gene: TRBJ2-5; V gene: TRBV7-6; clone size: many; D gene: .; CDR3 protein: CASSPFKETQYF; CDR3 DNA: TGTGCCAGCAGCCCTTTTAAAGAGACCCAGTACTTC
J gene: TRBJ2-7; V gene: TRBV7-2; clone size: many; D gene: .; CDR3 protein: CASSLAGGGSYYEQYF; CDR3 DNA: TGTGCCAGCAGCTTAGCAGGGGGGGGCAGCTACTACGAGCAGTACTTC
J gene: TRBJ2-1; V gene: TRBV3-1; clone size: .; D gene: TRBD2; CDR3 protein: CASSEGLAGVEQFF; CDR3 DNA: TGTGCCAGCAGCGAGGGACTAGCGGGAGTTGAGCAGTTCTTC
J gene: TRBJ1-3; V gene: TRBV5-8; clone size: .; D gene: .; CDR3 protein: CASRPGTVSGNTIYF; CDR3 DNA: TGTGCCAGCAGGCCGGGGACCGTCTCTGGAAACACCATATATTTT
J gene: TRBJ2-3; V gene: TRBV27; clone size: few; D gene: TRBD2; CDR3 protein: CAGRLAGGPKTQYF; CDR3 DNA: TGTGCCGGCAGACTAGCGGGAGGGCCAAAGACGCAGTATTTT
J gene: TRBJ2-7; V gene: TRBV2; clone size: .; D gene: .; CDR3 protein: CASRPGTETYEQYF; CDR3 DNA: TGTGCCAGCCGCCCCGGGACGGAGACCTACGAGCAGTACTTC
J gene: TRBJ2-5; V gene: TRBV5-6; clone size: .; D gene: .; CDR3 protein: CASSLGNGAERETQYF; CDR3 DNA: TGTGCCAGCAGCTTGGGGAACGGAGCCGAACGTGAGACCCAGTACTTC
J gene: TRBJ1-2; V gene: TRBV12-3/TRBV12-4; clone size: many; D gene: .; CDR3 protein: CASSPTATNYGYTF; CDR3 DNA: TGTGCCAGCAGTCCGACAGCGACTAACTATGGCTACACCTTC
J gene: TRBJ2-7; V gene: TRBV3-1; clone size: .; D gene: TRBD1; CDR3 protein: CASSQGVRDRGWSYEQYF; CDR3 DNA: TGTGCCAGCAGCCAAGGGGTCCGGGACAGGGGTTGGTCCTACGAGCAGTACTTC
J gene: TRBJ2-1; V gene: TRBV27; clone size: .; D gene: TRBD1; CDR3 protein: CASSLYAGTGYNEQFF; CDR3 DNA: TGTGCCAGCAGTTTATACGCCGGGACAGGTTACAATGAGCAGTTCTTC
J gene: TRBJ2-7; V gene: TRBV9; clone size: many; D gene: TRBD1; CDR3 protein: CASSPGQGMSYEQYF; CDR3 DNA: TGTGCCAGCAGCCCCGGACAGGGGATGTCCTACGAGCAGTACTTC
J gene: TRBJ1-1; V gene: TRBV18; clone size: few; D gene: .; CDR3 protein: CASSPSLWDLNTEALF; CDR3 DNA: TGTGCCAGCTCACCCTCTCTGTGGGATTTGAACACTGAAGCTCTCTTT
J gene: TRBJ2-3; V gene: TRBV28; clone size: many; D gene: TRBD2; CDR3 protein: CASSPLGGLAGYKDGDSTDTQYF; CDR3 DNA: TGTGCCAGCAGTCCGCTGGGCGGACTAGCGGGATATAAGGATGGTGATAGCACAGATACGCAGTATTTT
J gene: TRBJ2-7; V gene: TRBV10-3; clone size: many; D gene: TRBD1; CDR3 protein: CAISERTGMEEQYF; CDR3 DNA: TGTGCCATCAGTGAACGGACAGGTATGGAAGAACAGTACTTC
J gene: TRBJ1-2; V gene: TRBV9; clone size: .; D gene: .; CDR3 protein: CASSPGPKLIYGYTF; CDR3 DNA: TGTGCCAGCAGCCCGGGCCCGAAATTAATCTATGGCTACACCTTC
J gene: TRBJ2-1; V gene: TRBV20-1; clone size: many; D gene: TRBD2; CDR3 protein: CSAGTSGGNEQFF; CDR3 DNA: TGCAGTGCTGGGACTAGCGGCGGAAATGAGCAGTTCTTC
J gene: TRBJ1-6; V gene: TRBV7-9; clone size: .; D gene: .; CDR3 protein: CASSLGTRDNSPLHF; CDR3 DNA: TGTGCCAGCAGCTTAGGAACAAGAGATAATTCACCCCTCCACTTT
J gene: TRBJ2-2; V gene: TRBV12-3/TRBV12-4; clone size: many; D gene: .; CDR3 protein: CASSARKNTGELFF; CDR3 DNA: TGTGCCAGCAGTGCAAGGAAGAACACCGGGGAGCTGTTTTTT
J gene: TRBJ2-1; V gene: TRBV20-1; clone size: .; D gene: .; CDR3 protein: CSARGVLYRGYEEFF; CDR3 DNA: TGCAGTGCTAGAGGGGTCCTTTATAGGGGGTATGAAGAGTTCTTC
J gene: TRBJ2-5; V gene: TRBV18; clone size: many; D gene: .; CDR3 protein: CASSPDLEETQYF; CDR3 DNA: TGTGCCAGCTCCCCTGATTTGGAGGAGACCCAGTACTTC
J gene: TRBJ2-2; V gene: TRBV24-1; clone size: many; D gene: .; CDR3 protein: CATSDPGASVLGELFF; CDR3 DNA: TGTGCCACCAGTGACCCAGGGGCGAGTGTCCTCGGGGAGCTGTTTTTT
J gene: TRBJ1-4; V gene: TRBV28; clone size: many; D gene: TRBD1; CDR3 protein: CASGKQGVGEKLFF; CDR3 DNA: TGTGCCAGCGGGAAACAGGGGGTTGGTGAAAAACTGTTTTTT
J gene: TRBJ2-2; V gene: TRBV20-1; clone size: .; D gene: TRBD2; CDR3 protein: CSVREPGSGELFF; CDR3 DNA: TGCAGTGTGCGGGAGCCCGGCAGCGGGGAGCTGTTTTTT
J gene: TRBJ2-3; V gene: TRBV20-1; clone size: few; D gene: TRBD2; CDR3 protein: CSASGTGGVRTDTQYF; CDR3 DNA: TGCAGTGCTAGTGGGACCGGGGGGGTTCGCACAGATACGCAGTATTTT
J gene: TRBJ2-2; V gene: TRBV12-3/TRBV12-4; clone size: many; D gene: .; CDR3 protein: CASSRTYTGELFF; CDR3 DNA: TGTGCCAGCAGCCGCACTTACACCGGGGAGCTGTTTTTT
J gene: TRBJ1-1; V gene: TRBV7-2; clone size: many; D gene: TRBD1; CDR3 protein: CASSPDREDPEAFF; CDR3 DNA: TGTGCCAGCAGCCCTGACAGGGAGGATCCTGAAGCTTTCTTT
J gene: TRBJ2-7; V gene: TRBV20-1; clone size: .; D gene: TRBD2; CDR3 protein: CSAGVRAGGDEQYF; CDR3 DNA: TGCAGTGCTGGGGTCCGGGCGGGAGGAGACGAGCAGTACTTC
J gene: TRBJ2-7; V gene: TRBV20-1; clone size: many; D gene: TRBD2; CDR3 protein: CSARVMASGSYEQYF; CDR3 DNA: TGCAGTGCTAGAGTGATGGCTAGCGGCTCCTACGAGCAGTACTTC
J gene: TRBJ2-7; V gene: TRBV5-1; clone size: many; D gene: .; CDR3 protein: CASSLEHYEQYF; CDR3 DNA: TGCGCCAGCAGCCTTGAGCACTACGAGCAGTACTTC
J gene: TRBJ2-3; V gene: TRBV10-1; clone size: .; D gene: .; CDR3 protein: CASTDDPGFQPDTQYF; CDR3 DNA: TGCGCCAGCACCGATGATCCCGGCTTCCAGCCAGATACGCAGTATTTT
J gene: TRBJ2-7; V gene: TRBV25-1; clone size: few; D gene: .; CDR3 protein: CASSGGTSSYEQYF; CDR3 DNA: TGTGCCAGCAGTGGAGGTACATCCTCCTACGAGCAGTACTTC
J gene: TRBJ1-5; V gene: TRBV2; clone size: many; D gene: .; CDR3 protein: CASSVSGALYQPQHF; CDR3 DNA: TGTGCCAGCAGCGTAAGCGGTGCCCTTTATCAGCCCCAGCATTTT
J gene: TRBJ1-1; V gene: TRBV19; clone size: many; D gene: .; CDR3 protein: CASSIQGSTEAFF; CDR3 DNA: TGTGCCAGTAGTATACAGGGATCCACTGAAGCTTTCTTT
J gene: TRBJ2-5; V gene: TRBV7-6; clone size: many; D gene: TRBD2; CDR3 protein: CASSYTGTRGETQYF; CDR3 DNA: TGTGCCAGCAGTTATACCGGGACTAGAGGAGAGACCCAGTACTTC
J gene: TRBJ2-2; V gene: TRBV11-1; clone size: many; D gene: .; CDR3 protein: CASSLVSLRELFF; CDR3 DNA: TGTGCCAGCAGCTTAGTTAGTCTCCGGGAGCTGTTTTTT
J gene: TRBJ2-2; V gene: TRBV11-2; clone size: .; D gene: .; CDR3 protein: CASSLRQATTGELFF; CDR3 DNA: TGTGCCAGCAGCTTACGTCAGGCTACCACCGGGGAGCTGTTTTTT
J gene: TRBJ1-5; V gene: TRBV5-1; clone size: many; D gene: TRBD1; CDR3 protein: CASRPTGDRNQPQHF; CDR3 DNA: TGCGCCAGCAGACCTACAGGGGACCGCAATCAGCCCCAGCATTTT
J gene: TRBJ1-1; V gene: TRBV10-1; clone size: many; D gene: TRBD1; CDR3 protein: CASSESATGVTEAFF; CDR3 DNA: TGCGCCAGCAGTGAGTCGGCGACAGGGGTGACTGAAGCTTTCTTT